Each of the 20 T cell receptor beta chains below was sequenced from the same sample in a study of Ad26.COV2.S vaccination and SARS-CoV-2 variants. Noted treatment: some 20 received Ad26.COV2.S at low or high dose, single or two shots; about 5 received placebo; per-sample allocation not given. Each sample was drawn 63 days after the first injection (of vaccine or placebo). Generated by immunoSEQ multiplex PCR, the TCRdb table keeps only in-frame clones and is missing some. The sample has some 300,000 clones; around four fifths are singletons. The material was peripheral blood, obtained in a trial of Ad26.COV2.S vaccine versus placebo. These receptors were obtained from a person aged 18-65 years who received the Ad26.COV2.S COVID-19 vaccine or a placebo.

The chain carries TRBV10-1 and TRBJ2-3; D is perhaps TRBD1 (5 bases). Trimming took off 0 bases at V and 1 base at J, with 17 bases between the two ends. This CDR3 is built from 18 residues. Germline V CDR1 and CDR2: WNHNN, SYGVQD (reference sequence). The CDR3 sequence is CASSESTRTLLRTDTQYF. The CDR3 DNA reads TGCGCCAGCAGTGAGTCGACACGGACACTCCTCCGCACAGATACGCAGTATTTT.

Here the CDR3 reads CASSGPGLAGFNTGELFF. The CDR3 nucleotides read TGTGCCAGCAGCGGACCGGGACTAGCGGGGTTTAACACCGGGGAGCTGTTTTTT. The chain couples TRBV5-4 to TRBJ2-2; 13 bases agree with TRBD2. The CDR3 covers 18 residues. Germline-derived CDR1 and CDR2 are SGHNT and YYREEE (reference sequence). V lost 4 bases and J lost 2; bases outside the gene matches: 8.

The chain carries TRBV18 and TRBJ2-3, with D perhaps matching TRBD2 (5 bases). Germline assignment: CDR1 KGHSH and CDR2 LQKENI. This CDR3 comprises 16 residues. The V end was cut by 6 bases, the J end by 0 bases, with 16 bases between. CDR3: CASSLTGRVSTDTQYF. CDR3 in DNA: TGTGCCAGCTCTCTCACGGGAAGGGTTAGCACAGATACGCAGTATTTT.

This chain connects TRBV27 to TRBJ2-3; D call uncertain. The CDR3 covers 12 residues. Germline lookup yields CDR1 MNHEY and CDR2 SMNVEV (reference sequence). Deletions cut 6 bases from V and 6 bases from J, with 10 bases between. The CDR3 DNA reads as TGTGCCAGCAGCTTCTGGCAGGATACGCAGTATTTT. Protein: CASSFWQDTQYF.

Worth noting for this clone: At the DNA level, this CDR3 is encoded by other sequences in the same sample as well. This chain uses TRBV6-5 with TRBJ1-3, with no clear D. V was cut by 5 bases and J by 0 bases, with 11 bases left in between. The CDR3 has 15 residues. The germline gives CDR1 MNHEY, CDR2 SVGAGI. CDR3 region: CASSRQAFSGNTIYF. CDR3 nucleotide sequence: TGTGCCAGCAGTCGTCAGGCATTCTCTGGAAACACCATATATTTT.

The genes are TRBV11-2 and TRBJ2-3, with TRBD2 matching over 10 bases. This CDR3 spans 19 amino acids. V was pared by 5 bases and J by 1 base, with 15 bases of the junction left unmatched. CDR1 is SGHAT and CDR2 is FQNNGV in the germline V gene. The CDR3 nucleotides are TGTGCCAGCAGCCCATCCGGGATTAGCGGGGGGTTCCGCACAGATACGCAGTATTTT. It is translated as CASSPSGISGGFRTDTQYF.

J is TRBJ2-2 and V is TRBV2, with D possibly TRBD2 on 7 matching bases. V lost 5 bases and J lost 4, with 14 bases in between. Germline loops: CDR1 SNHLY, CDR2 FYNNEI. The CDR3 is 15 residues long. The DNA of the CDR3 is TGTGCCAGCAGTATACAGGGCGGGGGCACCGGGGAGCTGTTTTTT. Its translation: CASSIQGGGTGELFF.

The V gene is TRBV27, the J gene TRBJ1-5; D call uncertain. This CDR3 has 14 amino acids. Germline lookup yields CDR1 MNHEY and CDR2 SMNVEV (reference sequence). V lost 3 bases, J lost 2 bases, and 8 bases lay in between. The CDR3: CASSFSLGNQPQHF. CDR3 nucleotides: TGTGCCAGCAGTTTCTCCCTCGGCAATCAGCCCCAGCATTTT.

There are a few counts of this clone. This chain uses TRBV6-4 with TRBJ2-3, with 9 bases aligning to TRBD2. The CDR3 spans 14 residues. V lost 5 bases and J lost 0; bases outside the gene matches: 0. Germline CDR1 MRHNA, CDR2 SNTAGT. The CDR3 spells CASSLAGSTDTQYF. DNA of the CDR3: TGTGCCAGCAGTCTAGCGGGGAGCACAGATACGCAGTATTTT.

This chain connects TRBV19 to TRBJ1-4; no firm D call. V dropped 10 bases and J dropped 0 bases, with 9 bases sitting between them. The length of the CDR3 is 13 residues. The germline V gene has CDR1 LNHDA and CDR2 SQIVND (reference sequence). CDR3 bases: TGTGCCATCCCCCTTACAACTAATGAAAAACTGTTTTTT. This encodes CAIPLTTNEKLFF.

The rearrangement uses TRBV28 and TRBJ1-1, with D possibly TRBD1 on 5 matching bases. Germline assignment: CDR1 MDHEN and CDR2 SYDVKM. The CDR3 consists of 13 residues. V shed 3 bases and J shed 7 bases, with 12 bases lying between them. The CDR3 spells CASSFPQGGEAFF. The CDR3 DNA is TGTGCCAGCAGTTTCCCCCAGGGAGGTGAAGCTTTCTTT. The variable domain in full, with the rest retrieved from reference TRBV28 and TRBJ1-1, is DVKVTQSSRYLVKRTGEKVFLECVQDMDHENMFWYRQDPGLGLRLIYFSYDVKMKEKGDIPEGYSVSREKKERFSLILESASTNQTSMYLCASSFPQGGEAFFGQGTRLTVV.

The rearrangement joins TRBV2 to TRBJ2-2, with 8 bases matching TRBD1. Per germline, CDR1 SNHLY and CDR2 FYNNEI. The CDR3 has 14 residues. Unmatched junction bases numbered 8, after V lost 9 bases and J lost 5 bases. CDR3 region: CASWTGPRTGELFF. The DNA of the CDR3 is TGTGCCAGTTGGACAGGGCCGAGGACCGGGGAGCTGTTTTTT.

The chain has TRBV6-5 and TRBJ2-7; D gene uncertain. CDR1 and CDR2 (germline): MNHEY, SVGAGI. The V and J ends lost 2 bases and 6 bases respectively, with 5 bases between them. The CDR3 sequence is 11 residues long. DNA for the CDR3: TGTGCCAGCAGTTACCGCCTCGAGCAGTACTTC. Translation: CASSYRLEQYF.

The chain combines TRBV7-3 with TRBJ1-6; D is perhaps TRBD1 (5 bases). The CDR3 runs 15 residues. The ends were cut back, 0 bases at V and 4 bases at J, with 7 bases in the middle. CDR1 SGHTA and CDR2 FQGTGA come from the germline V gene. The CDR3 nucleotides read TGTGCCAGCAGCTTAACGGCAGGGTATAATTCACCCCTCCACTTT. This gives the protein CASSLTAGYNSPLHF. The full variable domain, with the rest looked up from reference TRBV7-3 and TRBJ1-6, is GAGVSQTPSNKVTEKGKYVELRCDPISGHTALYWYRQSLGQGPEFLIYFQGTGAADDSGLPNDRFFAVRPEGSVSTLKIQRTERGDSAVYLCASSLTAGYNSPLHFGNGTRLTVT.

The V call is TRBV12-3 or TRBV12-4, the J call TRBJ1-2; no firm D call. The CDR3 is 13 amino acids. V gave up 4 bases and J gave up 0 bases, with 6 bases separating them. The CDR3 coding sequence is TGTGCCAGCAGTTCCCCCGCTAACTATGGCTACACCTTC. Translation: CASSSPANYGYTF.

This clone showed up just once. The chain links TRBV11-3 to TRBJ2-3, with 9 bases that match TRBD2. Germline lookup yields CDR1 SGHNT and CDR2 YENEEA. The V segment lost 1 base and the J segment 1 base; nucleotides outside the gene matches: 6. The CDR3 sequence is 17 residues long. The CDR3 DNA sequence: TGTGCCAGCAGCTTAGGGTGGGCTAGCGGGGGCACAGATACGCAGTATTTT. It codes for CASSLGWASGGTDTQYF.

V and J are TRBV27 and TRBJ2-3; 11 bases line up with TRBD2. CDR1 and CDR2 from the germline V gene are MNHEY and SMNVEV (reference sequence). The CDR3 spans 16 residues. V trimming: 3 bases; J trimming: 6 bases; junction bases outside the gene matches: 8. The CDR3 DNA sequence: TGTGCCAGCAGTTTCATGACTAGCGGGGCTAGGGATACGCAGTATTTT. Its translation: CASSFMTSGARDTQYF.

The chain couples TRBV5-5 to TRBJ2-7, with D possibly matching TRBD2 (5 bases). The V gene's germline CDR1 is SGHKS and CDR2 YYEKEE (reference sequence). V was cut by 0 bases and J by 6 bases, with 13 bases left in between. The CDR3 loop spans 14 amino acids. The CDR3 sequence: CASSLAMRSGEQYF. For the CDR3, the DNA is TGTGCCAGCAGCTTGGCCATGAGGAGCGGCGAGCAGTACTTC.

J is TRBJ2-6 and V is TRBV20-1, with D unclear. The CDR3 totals 10 residues. Trimming stripped 6 bases from V and 13 bases from J, with 10 bases between. CDR1 and CDR2 (germline): DFQATT, SNEGSKA (reference sequence). In nucleotides, the CDR3 is TGCAGTGCCGGCCAGAAGGTCCTGACTTTC. It is translated as CSAGQKVLTF.

The rearrangement joins TRBV19 to TRBJ1-1; D call uncertain. V lost 1 base to trimming and J lost 6 bases, with 9 bases between them. Per the germline V gene, CDR1 is LNHDA and CDR2 is SQIVND (reference sequence). There are 13 residues in the CDR3. The CDR3 loop reads CASSIGREAEAFF. CDR3 nucleotides: TGTGCCAGTAGTATAGGTAGGGAAGCTGAAGCTTTCTTT.